Listed here are 13 T cell receptor beta chains from one sample, sequenced in a study of blood T cells in healthy people across ages. A second PCR, run for roughly 7 to 11 cycles, used a sample-barcoded 5' primer plus a J-beta primer mix. TCRdb called the 5' RACE reads again in MiXCR, with one record for every CDR3 protein. This sample carries 920,000 or so distinct CDR3 sequences, over 35% of them seen once, and the ten largest clones take 15% to 20%. The sequencing input was blood. The receptors come from a woman aged 60 to 75 in good health.

This clonotype was counted between two and nine times. The genes are TRBV6-2 or TRBV6-3 and TRBJ2-1; perhaps TRBD2 as D (5 bases). Germline V lookup: CDR1 MNHEY, CDR2 SVGEGT. CDR3 size: 15 residues. Trimming took off 2 bases at V and 1 base at J, with 9 bases between the two ends. The CDR3 here is CASSYDRGSYNEQFF. CDR3 DNA sequence: TGTGCCAGCAGTTACGATCGAGGGTCCTACAATGAGCAGTTCTTC.

This clonotype has more than one count but fewer than ten. The chain carries TRBV15 and TRBJ2-5; the D gene could be TRBD1 or TRBD2 (5 bases each). The CDR3 sequence is 13 residues long. Trimming pared 7 bases from V and 5 bases from J, leaving 14 bases between. In germline, CDR1 is LNHNV, CDR2 YYDKDF (reference sequence). The CDR3 loop reads CATTWGTQETQYF. CDR3 coding DNA: TGTGCCACCACCTGGGGGACGCAGGAGACCCAGTACTTC. Supplemented by reference TRBV15 and TRBJ2-5, the full variable domain reads DAMVIQNPRYQVTQFGKPVTLSCSQTLNHNVMYWYQQKSSQAPKLLFHYYDKDFNNEADTPDNFQSRRPNTSFCFLDIRSPGLGDTAMYLCATTWGTQETQYFGPGTRLLVL.

This clonotype was seen more than once but under ten times. The rearrangement uses TRBV2 and TRBJ2-5; TRBD1 agrees at 9 bases. There are 16 residues in the CDR3. Germline V gene sequence: CDR1 SNHLY, CDR2 FYNNEI. V shed 4 bases, J shed 5 bases, and the junction held 11 bases outside the gene matches. The DNA of the CDR3 is TGTGCCAGCAGTGGCCTCCCCGCACAGGGGGCGGAGACCCAGTACTTC. This codes for CASSGLPAQGAETQYF.

A few counts support this clonotype. The rearrangement links TRBV6-2 or TRBV6-3 to TRBJ2-1; 11 bases are shared with TRBD2. Germline-derived CDR1 and CDR2 are MNHEY and SVGEGT. V shed 8 bases and J 4 bases; nucleotides not matched to a gene: 4. The CDR3 covers 14 residues. CDR3 nucleotide sequence: TGTGCCAGCGGAACTAGCGGGAGATACAATGAGCAGTTCTTC. Encoded protein: CASGTSGRYNEQFF.

In its sample, this clonotype was seen a few times. A much larger clone differs by one base, so this may be a read error. This sequence joins TRBV28 and TRBJ2-5; D assignment may be TRBD1 or TRBD2 (5 bases each). The CDR3 totals 14 residues. V was trimmed by 0 bases and J by 11 bases, leaving 16 bases between them. CDR1 MDHEN and CDR2 SYDVKM come from the germline V gene. CDR3 in amino acids: CASSLWGTSNEQYF. The CDR3 DNA reads as TGTGCCAGCAGTTTATGGGGGACCTCGAATGAGCAGTACTTC. Supplemented by reference TRBV28 and TRBJ2-5, the full variable domain reads DVKVTQSSRYLVKRTGEKVFLECVQDMDHENMFWYRQDPGLGLRLIYFSYDVKMKEKGDIPEGYSVSREKKERFSLILESASTNQTSMYLCASSLWGTSNEQYFGPGTRLLVL.

This chain joins TRBV3-1 and TRBJ2-2; D call uncertain. V was clipped by 1 base and J by 0 bases, with 9 bases between them. Germline V CDR1 and CDR2: LGHDT, YNNKEL (reference sequence). CDR3 length equals 16 residues. CDR3 sequence (DNA): TGTGCCAGCAGCCAAGCTAGAAACGCGAACACCGGGGAGCTGTTTTTT. It encodes CASSQARNANTGELFF.

This clonotype was counted a few times. V is TRBV4-1 and J is TRBJ2-7; possible D gene TRBD1, 5 bases. The germline gives CDR1 MGHRA, CDR2 YSYEKL. The CDR3 has 16 amino acids. Trimming left V 0 bases short and J 0 bases short, with 12 bases between. In DNA, the CDR3 is TGCGCCAGCAGCCAAGATGGGGTGGGGCGCTCCTACGAGCAGTACTTC. Translation gives CASSQDGVGRSYEQYF.

The chain combines TRBV20-1 with TRBJ2-5; no definite D call. Per germline, CDR1 DFQATT and CDR2 SNEGSKA (reference sequence). CDR3 length: 12 residues. Trimming shortened V by 6 bases and J by 1 base, and 9 bases separated the two germline ends. As DNA, the CDR3 is TGCAGTGCGCAACGCGGCCAAGAGACCCAGTACTTC. Its translation: CSAQRGQETQYF.

This clonotype was seen many times. This rearrangement joins TRBV7-9 to TRBJ2-1, with 8 bases matching TRBD1. The ends lost 4 bases at V and 8 bases at J; junction bases unmatched: 10. The CDR3 spans 15 residues. Germline CDR1 reads SEHNR; CDR2 reads FQNEAQ (reference sequence). CDR3 sequence: CASSSGGTGWDEQFF. The DNA of the CDR3 is TGTGCCAGCAGCTCAGGTGGGACAGGTTGGGATGAGCAGTTCTTC.

The CDR3 nucleotides are TGTGCCAGCAGTGAAGTTGGTACCCAGTTCTTC. Its translation is CASSEVGTQFF. The V call is TRBV2, the J call TRBJ2-1, with D unclear. V shed 1 base and J shed 13 bases, with 8 bases lying between them. The CDR3 length is 11 residues. Germline V gives CDR1 SNHLY, CDR2 FYNNEI.

The genes are TRBV12-3 or TRBV12-4 and TRBJ2-1, with D hard to call. V was shortened by 9 bases and J by 6 bases, with 9 bases between the two germline ends. The CDR3 covers 11 residues. The chain's CDR3 is CASKLGNEQFF. CDR3 DNA: TGTGCCAGTAAATTAGGCAATGAGCAGTTCTTC.

This clonotype was seen a handful of times. The J gene is TRBJ1-2, the V gene TRBV4-1; the D gene is possibly TRBD1 (5 bases). Germline V gene lookup returns CDR1 MGHRA and CDR2 YSYEKL. CDR3 length: 16 residues. V shed 7 bases and J shed 0 bases, with 18 bases lying between them. This CDR3 reads CASNPRTSSANYGYTF. In DNA, the CDR3 is TGCGCCAGCAACCCTCGGACATCGTCAGCTAACTATGGCTACACCTTC.

The CDR3 DNA sequence: TGTGCCAGCAGTTTACTCCTGGGTGGGGATGAGCAGTACTTC. As protein: CASSLLLGGDEQYF. The rearrangement joins TRBV27 to TRBJ2-5; D remains ambiguous. Trimming pared 2 bases from V and 11 bases from J, leaving 18 bases between. CDR3 length equals 14 residues. The V gene's germline CDR1 is MNHEY and CDR2 SMNVEV (reference sequence).